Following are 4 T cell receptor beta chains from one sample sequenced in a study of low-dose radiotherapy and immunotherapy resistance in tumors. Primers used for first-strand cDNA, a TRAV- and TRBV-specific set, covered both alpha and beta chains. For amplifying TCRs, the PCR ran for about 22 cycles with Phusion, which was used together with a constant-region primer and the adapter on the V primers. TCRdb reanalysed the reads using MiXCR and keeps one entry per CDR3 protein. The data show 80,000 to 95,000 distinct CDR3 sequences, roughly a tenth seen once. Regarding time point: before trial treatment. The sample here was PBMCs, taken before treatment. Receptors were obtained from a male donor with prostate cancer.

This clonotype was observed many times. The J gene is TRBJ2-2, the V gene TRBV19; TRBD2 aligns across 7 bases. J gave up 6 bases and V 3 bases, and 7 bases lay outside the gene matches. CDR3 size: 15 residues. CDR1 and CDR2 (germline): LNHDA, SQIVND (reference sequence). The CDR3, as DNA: TGTGCCAGTAGTATCTCGGCGGGAGTTGCCGGGGAGCTGTTTTTT. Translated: CASSISAGVAGELFF. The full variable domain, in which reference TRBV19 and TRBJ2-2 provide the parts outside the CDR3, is DGGITQSPKYLFRKEGQNVTLSCEQNLNHDAMYWYRQDPGQGLRLIYYSQIVNDFQKGDIAEGYSVSREKKESFPLTVTSAQKNPTAFYLCASSISAGVAGELFFGEGSRLTVL.

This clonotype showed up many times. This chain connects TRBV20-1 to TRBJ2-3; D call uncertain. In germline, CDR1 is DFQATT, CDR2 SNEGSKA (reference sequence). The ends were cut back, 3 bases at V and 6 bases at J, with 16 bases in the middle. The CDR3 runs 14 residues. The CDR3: CSASTAWNGDTQYF. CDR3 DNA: TGCAGTGCTAGTACGGCTTGGAACGGGGATACGCAGTATTTT.

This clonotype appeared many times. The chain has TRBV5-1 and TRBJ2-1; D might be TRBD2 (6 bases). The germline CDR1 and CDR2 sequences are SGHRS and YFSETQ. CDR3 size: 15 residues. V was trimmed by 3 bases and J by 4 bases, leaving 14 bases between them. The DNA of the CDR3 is TGCGCCAGCAGCTCAAGCGAAGGAGGGTACAATGAGCAGTTCTTC. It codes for CASSSSEGGYNEQFF.

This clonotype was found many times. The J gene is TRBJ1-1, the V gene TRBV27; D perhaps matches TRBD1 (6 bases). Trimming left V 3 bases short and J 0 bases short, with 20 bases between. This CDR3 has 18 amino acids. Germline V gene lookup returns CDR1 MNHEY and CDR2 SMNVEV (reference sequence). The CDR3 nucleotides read TGTGCCAGCAGTTTTGGGTCCAGCGAGGGGGGGATGAACACTGAAGCTTTCTTT. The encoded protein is CASSFGSSEGGMNTEAFF.